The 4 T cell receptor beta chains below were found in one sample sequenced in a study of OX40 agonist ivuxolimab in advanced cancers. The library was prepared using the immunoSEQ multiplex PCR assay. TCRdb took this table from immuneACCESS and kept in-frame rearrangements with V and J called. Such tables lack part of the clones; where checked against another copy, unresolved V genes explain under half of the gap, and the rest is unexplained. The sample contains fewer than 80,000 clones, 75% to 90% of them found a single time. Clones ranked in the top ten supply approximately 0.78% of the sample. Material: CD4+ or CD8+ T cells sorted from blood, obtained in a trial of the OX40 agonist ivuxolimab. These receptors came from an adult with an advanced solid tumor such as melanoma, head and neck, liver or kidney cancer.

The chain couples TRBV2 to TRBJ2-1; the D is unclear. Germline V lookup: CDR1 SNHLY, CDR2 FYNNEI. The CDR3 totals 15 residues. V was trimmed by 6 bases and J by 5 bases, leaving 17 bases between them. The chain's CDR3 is CASRVSRSGDNEQFF. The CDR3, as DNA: TGTGCCAGCAGAGTTTCAAGATCTGGGGACAATGAGCAGTTCTTC. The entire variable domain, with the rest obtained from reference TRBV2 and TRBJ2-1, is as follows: EPEVTQTPSHQVTQMGQEVILRCVPISNHLYFYWYRQILGQKVEFLVSFYNNEISEKSEIFDDQFSVERPDGSNFTLKIRSTKLEDSAMYFCASRVSRSGDNEQFFGPGTRLTVL.

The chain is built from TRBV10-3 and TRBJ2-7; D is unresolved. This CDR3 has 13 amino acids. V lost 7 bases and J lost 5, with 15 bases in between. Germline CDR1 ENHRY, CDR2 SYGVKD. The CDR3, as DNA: TGTGCCATCACGGCGGCGCCGGCCAACGAGCAGTACTTC. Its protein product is CAITAAPANEQYF.

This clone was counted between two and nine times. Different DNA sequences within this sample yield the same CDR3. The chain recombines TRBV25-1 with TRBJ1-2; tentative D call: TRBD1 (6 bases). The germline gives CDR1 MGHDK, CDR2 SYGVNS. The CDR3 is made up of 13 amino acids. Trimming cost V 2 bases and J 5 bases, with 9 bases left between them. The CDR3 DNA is TGTGCCAGCAGTGAAGGGACACGGTATGGCTACACCTTC. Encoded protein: CASSEGTRYGYTF.

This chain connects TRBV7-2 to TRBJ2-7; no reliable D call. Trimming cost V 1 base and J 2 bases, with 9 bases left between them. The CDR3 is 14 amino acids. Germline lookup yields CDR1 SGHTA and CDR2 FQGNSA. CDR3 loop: CASSLDVGPYEQYF. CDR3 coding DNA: TGTGCCAGCAGCTTAGACGTGGGCCCCTACGAGCAGTACTTC.